This T cell receptor beta chain appears in the sequencing data of a study of T cell responses to AZD1222 COVID-19 vaccine. Study-wide results and caveats: Spike was spanned by vaccine-associated CD4 TCRs, with dominance at 160-218 and 743-854. Females made up more of the donors, who were largely white British, and clonal diversity may have come out too low. Spike-specific TCR breadth and depth rose after two AZD1222 doses. Just a handful of people given AZD1222 tested seropositive at baseline.

From germline, CDR1 is KGHDR and CDR2 SFDVKD. The CDR3 runs 14 residues. Between the trimmed V and J ends, which lost 4 bases and 2 bases, there was a span of 10 bases. This table comes from immunoSEQ multiplex PCR, and its TCRdb copy is limited to in-frame clones, with some not included. The sample lists 120,000 or so clones, around 90% seen once, with 18% in the top ten. The table lists this clone with a few counts. Antigen unknown. The receptor's source is an adult in good health. V and J are TRBV24-1 and TRBJ1-1; D is unclear. Sequencing used peripheral blood, obtained on day 0 of MenACWY control vaccination. DNA of the CDR3: TGTGCCACCAGTGAACGGGGTGGAAACACTGAAGCTTTCTTT. Translation gives CATSERGGNTEAFF.